The source of this T cell receptor (beta chain) is a study of metastatic and nonmetastatic thyroid tumors (dated by TCRdb to about 2020). General notes on the study: For patients with malignant and with benign thyroid disease, the researchers compared repertoires between peripheral blood samples and tumor or nodule tissue samples. Study-wide findings and limitations: TCR beta diversity was reported as significantly higher in malignant tumors than in benign nodules, in both blood and tumor samples.

After removal of 3 bases from V and 10 bases from J, the junction retains 8 bases not matched to a gene. The CDR3 measures 15 amino acids from cysteine to phenylalanine. Left in the record is the CDR3 DNA by itself, 45 bases read in frame from the first base. For CDR1 and CDR2, the germline V gene lists SGHTA and FQGNSA. This clone was detected many times. Its antigen is not yet known. Per-base qualities were not stored, and no clone one base away is much larger. This CDR3 is also generated by other DNA sequences in the sample. No treatment had been received by any patient before thyroid surgery. The study retrospectively analysed patient clinical samples collected from about 2012 to 2019 using T-cell receptor beta sequencing. Library generation was performed with PCR. TCRdb records Illumina HiSeq 4000 as the sequencer. High-throughput sequencing was used to profile the TCR beta-chain CDR3 region of each patient. Turning to the authors' computational methods: The researchers built a classifier to tell apart papillary thyroid cancer patients with distant metastasis, based on CDR3 differences among clinicopathological groups. Repertoire diversity was assessed with the Shannon index, and tumor-blood repertoire similarity with the Morisita-Horn index. TCRdb's own reprocessing of the public reads used fastp at Q25 and MiXCR and kept productive beta chains. In this record, the V and J calls reflect TCRdb's handling and not the investigators' own analysis. The sample contains about 17,000 clones, about 22% of them found a single time. Of the sample, around a fifth falls within the top ten clones.

This sequence uses TRBV7-2 and TRBJ2-1, and 11 junction bases match TRBD2. Sequencing was done on a sample of adjacent normal tissue. The receptor was derived from a female donor with papillary thyroid cancer or a benign thyroid nodule (not recorded which). Some clones in this sample may be carry-over from other donors' samples. The CDR3 corresponds to CASSFSGRARQEQFF. The bases are TGTGCCAGCAGCTTTAGCGGGAGGGCGAGACAAGAGCAGTTCTTC.